This paragraph reports one T cell receptor beta chain. What it binds is not known. The data belong to a study of radiation and T cells in renal cell carcinoma. This CDR3 is built from 15 residues. V lost 0 bases and J lost 10; bases outside the gene matches: 7. Germline CDR1 reads PRHDT; CDR2 reads FYEKMQ (reference sequence). The study, taken as a whole, reports: Baseline intratumoral clonotype presence is unknown without pretreatment biopsies. Top tumor clonotypes rose in blood 2 weeks post-radiation, then contracted.

Generated by immunoSEQ multiplex PCR, the TCRdb table keeps only in-frame clones and is missing some. The sample records 65,000 or so clones, more than 60% being singletons. Documented time point: blood 4 weeks post-SBRT, at nephrectomy. Treatment given: 15 Gy SBRT to primary tumor, nephrectomy 4 weeks later. Nephrectomy followed 15 Gy stereotactic body radiation by 4 weeks. Clear cell pathology was present in this patient's renal cell carcinoma. The TCR was taken from a man in his sixties with renal cell carcinoma. This chain links TRBV13 with TRBJ2-1, with 9 bases lining up with TRBD2. The material was blood, obtained from a patient whose treatment included radiotherapy and nephrectomy. The CDR3 nucleotides are TGTGCCAGCAGCTTAGGGATCCTAGCGGGATCGGAGCAGTTCTTC. This translates into CASSLGILAGSEQFF. The complete variable domain, with remaining parts taken from reference TRBV13 and TRBJ2-1, reads AAGVIQSPRHLIKEKRETATLKCYPIPRHDTVYWYQQGPGQDPQFLISFYEKMQSDKGSIPDRFSAQQFSDYHSELNMSSLELGDSALYFCASSLGILAGSEQFFGPGTRLTVL.